This TCR beta chain is from a study of cytomegalovirus exposure and HLA in healthy donors. In germline, CDR1 is LNHDA, CDR2 SQIVND (reference sequence). The CDR3 sequence is 13 residues long. V gave up 10 bases and J gave up 3 bases, with 15 bases separating them. Regarding this clone: Its antigen remains unknown.

Overall study results and limits: Productive rates of about 90% or about 30% were seen for most TCR beta V segments in an earlier analysis. Overall, approximately 150 TCR beta chains were annotated as cytomegalovirus-associated. Donor immune exposure was known only as CMV serostatus.

PCR was performed using 60 Vbeta and 13 Jbeta primers. TCRdb's copy holds only in-frame clones and misses some; the assay was immunoSEQ multiplex PCR. In total, the table holds around 70,000 clones. This chain joins TRBV19 and TRBJ1-2, with D unresolved. The sample consisted of PBMCs. The source of this sequence is a boy younger than 18 in good health and CMV-seronegative. The CDR3 DNA reads as TGTGCCACCCTTGGACGGAGGGACTATGGCTACACCTTC. Protein: CATLGRRDYGYTF.